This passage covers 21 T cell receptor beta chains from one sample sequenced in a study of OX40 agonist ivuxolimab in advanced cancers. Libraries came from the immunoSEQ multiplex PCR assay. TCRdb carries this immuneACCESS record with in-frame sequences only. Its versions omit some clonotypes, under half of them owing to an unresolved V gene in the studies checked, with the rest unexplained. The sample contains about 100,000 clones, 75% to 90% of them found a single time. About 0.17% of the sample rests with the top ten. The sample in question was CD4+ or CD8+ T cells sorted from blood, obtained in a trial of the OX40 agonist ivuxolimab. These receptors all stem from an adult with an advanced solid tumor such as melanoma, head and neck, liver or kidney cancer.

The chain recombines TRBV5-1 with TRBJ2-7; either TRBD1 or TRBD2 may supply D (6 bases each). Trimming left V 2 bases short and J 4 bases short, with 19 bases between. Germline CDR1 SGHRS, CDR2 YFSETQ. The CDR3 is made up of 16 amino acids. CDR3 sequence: CASSFGQGRRVYEQYF. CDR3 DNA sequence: TGCGCCAGCAGCTTTGGTCAGGGGAGGAGGGTATACGAGCAGTACTTC.

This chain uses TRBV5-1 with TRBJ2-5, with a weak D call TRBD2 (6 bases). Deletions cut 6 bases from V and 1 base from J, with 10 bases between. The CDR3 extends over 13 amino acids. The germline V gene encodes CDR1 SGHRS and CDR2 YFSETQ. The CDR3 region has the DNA TGCGCCAGCACCCTGGGGGGCCAAGAGACCCAGTACTTC. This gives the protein CASTLGGQETQYF.

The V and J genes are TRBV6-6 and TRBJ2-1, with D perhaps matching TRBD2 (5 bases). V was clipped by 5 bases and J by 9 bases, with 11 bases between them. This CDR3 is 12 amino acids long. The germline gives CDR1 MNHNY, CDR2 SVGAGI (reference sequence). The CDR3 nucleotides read TGTGCCAGCAGTCAACTAGGGTTTGAGCAGTTCTTC. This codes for CASSQLGFEQFF.

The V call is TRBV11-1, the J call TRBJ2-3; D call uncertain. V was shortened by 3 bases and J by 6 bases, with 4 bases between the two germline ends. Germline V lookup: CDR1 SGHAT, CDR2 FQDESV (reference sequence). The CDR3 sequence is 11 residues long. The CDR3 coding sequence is TGTGCCAGCAGCTTGGGGGATACGCAGTATTTT. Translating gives CASSLGDTQYF.

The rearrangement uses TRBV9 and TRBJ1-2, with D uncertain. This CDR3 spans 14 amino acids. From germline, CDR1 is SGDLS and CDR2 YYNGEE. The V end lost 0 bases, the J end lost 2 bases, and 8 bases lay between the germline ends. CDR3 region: CASSVGVANYGYTF. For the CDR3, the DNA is TGTGCCAGCAGCGTAGGCGTGGCGAACTATGGCTACACCTTC.

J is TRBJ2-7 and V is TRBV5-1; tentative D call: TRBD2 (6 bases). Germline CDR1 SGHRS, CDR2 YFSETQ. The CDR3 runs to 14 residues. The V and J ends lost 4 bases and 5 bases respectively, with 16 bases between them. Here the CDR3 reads CASSLAGNTHEQYF. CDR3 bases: TGCGCCAGCAGCCTTGCGGGGAATACCCACGAGCAGTACTTC. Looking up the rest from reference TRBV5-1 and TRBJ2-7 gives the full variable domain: KAGVTQTPRYLIKTRGQQVTLSCSPISGHRSVSWYQQTPGQGLQFLFEYFSETQRNKGNFPGRFSGRQFSNSRSEMNVSTLELGDSALYLCASSLAGNTHEQYFGPGTRLTVT.

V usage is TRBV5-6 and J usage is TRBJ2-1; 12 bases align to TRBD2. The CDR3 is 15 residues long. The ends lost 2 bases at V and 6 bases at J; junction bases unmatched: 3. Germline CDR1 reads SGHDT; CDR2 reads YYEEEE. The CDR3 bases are TGTGCCAGCAGCTTACTAGCGGGGGGCGTCAATGAGCAGTTCTTC. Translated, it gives CASSLLAGGVNEQFF.

In DNA form, the CDR3 reads TGTGCCAGCAGCGAAACAGCTGGGGCCAACGTCCTGACTTTC. The encoded protein is CASSETAGANVLTF. The chain has TRBV9 and TRBJ2-6; no reliable D call. This CDR3 is 14 amino acids long. Trimming took 3 bases from V and 2 from J, leaving 6 bases between them. Per the germline V gene, CDR1 is SGDLS and CDR2 is YYNGEE.

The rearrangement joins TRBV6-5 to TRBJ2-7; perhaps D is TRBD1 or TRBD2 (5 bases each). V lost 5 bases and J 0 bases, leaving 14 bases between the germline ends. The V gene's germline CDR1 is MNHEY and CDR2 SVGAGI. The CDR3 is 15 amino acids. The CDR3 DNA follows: TGTGCCAGCAGTCCTCCGGGACGGGGCTCCTACGAGCAGTACTTC. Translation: CASSPPGRGSYEQYF.

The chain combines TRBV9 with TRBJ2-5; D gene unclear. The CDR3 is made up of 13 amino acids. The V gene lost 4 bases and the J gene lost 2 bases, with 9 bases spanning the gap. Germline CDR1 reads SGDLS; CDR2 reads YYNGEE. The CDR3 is CASSLMLQETQYF. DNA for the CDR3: TGTGCCAGCAGCCTAATGTTGCAAGAGACCCAGTACTTC.

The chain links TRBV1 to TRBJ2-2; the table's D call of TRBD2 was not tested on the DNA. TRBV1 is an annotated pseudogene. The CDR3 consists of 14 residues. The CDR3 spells CTSSRERNTGELFF. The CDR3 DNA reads TGCACCAGCAGCCGGGAGCGTAACACCGGGGAGCTGTTTTTT.

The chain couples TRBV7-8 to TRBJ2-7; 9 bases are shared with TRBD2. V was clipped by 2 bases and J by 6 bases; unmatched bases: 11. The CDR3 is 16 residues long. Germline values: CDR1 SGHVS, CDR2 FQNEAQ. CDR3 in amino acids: CASSLRAGGAASEQYF. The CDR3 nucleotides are TGTGCCAGCAGCTTACGGGCGGGGGGGGCTGCATCCGAGCAGTACTTC.

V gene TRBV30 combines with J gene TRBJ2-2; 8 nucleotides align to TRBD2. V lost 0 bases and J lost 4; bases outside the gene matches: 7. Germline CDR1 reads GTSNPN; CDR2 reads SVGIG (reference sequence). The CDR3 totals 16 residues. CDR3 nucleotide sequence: TGTGCCTGGAGTGTAGGACGGGGGGGCCCCACCGGGGAGCTGTTTTTT. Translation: CAWSVGRGGPTGELFF. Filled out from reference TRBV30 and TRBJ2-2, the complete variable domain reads SQTIHQWPATLVQPVGSPLSLECTVEGTSNPNLYWYRQAAGRGLQLLFYSVGIGQISSEVPQNLSASRPQDRQFILSSKKLLLSDSGFYLCAWSVGRGGPTGELFFGEGSRLTVL.

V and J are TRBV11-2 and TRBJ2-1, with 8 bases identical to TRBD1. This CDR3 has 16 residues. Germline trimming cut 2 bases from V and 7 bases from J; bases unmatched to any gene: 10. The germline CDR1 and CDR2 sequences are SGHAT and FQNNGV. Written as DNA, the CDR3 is TGTGCCAGCAGCTTATTGACGACAGGGGAATCTAATGAGCAGTTCTTC. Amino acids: CASSLLTTGESNEQFF.

The CDR3 DNA reads TGCGCCAGCAGCCAGCAATCCAGGTCCCGGTGGAACACTGAAGCTTTCTTT. Translating gives CASSQQSRSRWNTEAFF. The chain links TRBV5-1 to TRBJ1-1; D unclear. Germline V gene sequence: CDR1 SGHRS, CDR2 YFSETQ. This CDR3 has 17 amino acids. With 4 bases removed from V and 1 base from J, the gap between germline ends came to 20 bases. Filled out from reference TRBV5-1 and TRBJ1-1, the complete variable domain reads KAGVTQTPRYLIKTRGQQVTLSCSPISGHRSVSWYQQTPGQGLQFLFEYFSETQRNKGNFPGRFSGRQFSNSRSEMNVSTLELGDSALYLCASSQQSRSRWNTEAFFGQGTRLTVV.

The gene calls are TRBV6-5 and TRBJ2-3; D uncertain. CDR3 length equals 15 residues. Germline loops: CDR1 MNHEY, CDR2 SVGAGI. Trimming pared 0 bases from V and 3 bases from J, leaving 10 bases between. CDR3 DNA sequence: TGTGCCAGCAGTTACTCGCGCCTTACTACAGATACGCAGTATTTT. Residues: CASSYSRLTTDTQYF.

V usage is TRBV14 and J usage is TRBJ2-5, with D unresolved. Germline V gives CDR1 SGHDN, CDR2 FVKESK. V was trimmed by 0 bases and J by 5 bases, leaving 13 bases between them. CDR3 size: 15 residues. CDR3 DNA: TGTGCCAGCAGCCAAGAATGGCCCGGGCGGGAGACCCAGTACTTC. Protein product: CASSQEWPGRETQYF.

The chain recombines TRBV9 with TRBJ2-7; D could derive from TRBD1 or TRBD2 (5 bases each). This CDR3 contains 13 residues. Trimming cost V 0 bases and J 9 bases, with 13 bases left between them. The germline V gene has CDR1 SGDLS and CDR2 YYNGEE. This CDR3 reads CASSVGLGDGQYF. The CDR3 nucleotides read TGTGCCAGCAGCGTAGGGCTGGGGGACGGGCAGTACTTC.

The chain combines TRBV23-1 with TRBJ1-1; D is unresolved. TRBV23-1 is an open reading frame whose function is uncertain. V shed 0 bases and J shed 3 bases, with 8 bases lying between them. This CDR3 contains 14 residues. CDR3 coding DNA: TGCGCCAGCAGTCAATCCCGCGGGTACACTGAAGCTTTCTTT. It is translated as CASSQSRGYTEAFF.

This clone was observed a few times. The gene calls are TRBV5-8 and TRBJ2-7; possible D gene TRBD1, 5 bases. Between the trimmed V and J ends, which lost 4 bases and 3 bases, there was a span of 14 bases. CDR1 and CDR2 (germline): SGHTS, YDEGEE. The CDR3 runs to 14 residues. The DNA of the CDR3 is TGTGCCAGCAGCCAATTACCTAGGGGCTACGAGCAGTACTTC. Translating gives CASSQLPRGYEQYF.

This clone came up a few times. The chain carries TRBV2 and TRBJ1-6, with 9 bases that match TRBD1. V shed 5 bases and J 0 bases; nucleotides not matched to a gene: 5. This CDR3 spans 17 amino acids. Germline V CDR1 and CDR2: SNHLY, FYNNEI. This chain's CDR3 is CASSLGQGSSYNSPLHF. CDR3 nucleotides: TGTGCCAGCAGTCTTGGACAGGGGAGCTCCTATAATTCACCCCTCCACTTT.